Below, 5 T cell receptor beta chains from the same sample are listed, as sequenced in a study of T cell repertoires in cytomegalovirus infection. TCRdb re-derived calls from the reads in MiXCR, one entry per CDR3 protein. The sample lists approximately 50,000 distinct CDR3 sequences, around 20% occurring once. What these receptors recognize is not known. Sequenced here: CD8+ T cells from cultured PBMCs, sampled from culture after CMV antigen stimulation. These receptors originate from a human donor in good health (CMV status not recorded). Some clones in this sample may be carry-over from other donors' samples.

This clonotype was seen a few times. Here the CDR3 reads CASSLGGKETQYF. In nucleotides, the CDR3 is TGTGCCAGCAGCTTGGGTGGGAAAGAGACCCAGTACTTC. The V gene is TRBV7-3, the J gene TRBJ2-5, with no clear D. The V and J ends lost 3 bases and 3 bases respectively, with 8 bases between them. The CDR3 length is 13 residues. Per germline, CDR1 SGHTA and CDR2 FQGTGA.

The J gene is TRBJ2-1, the V gene TRBV6-5; 7 positions agree with TRBD2. In germline, CDR1 is MNHEY, CDR2 SVGAGI. The CDR3 sequence is 14 residues long. The V and J ends lost 5 bases and 7 bases, in that order; junction bases with no gene match: 8. This chain's CDR3 is CASSPRTRPNEQFF. CDR3 in DNA: TGTGCCAGCAGTCCCCGGACTAGGCCGAATGAGCAGTTCTTC.

V is TRBV10-2 and J is TRBJ1-5; D may be TRBD1 (5 bases). With 5 bases removed from V and 7 bases from J, the gap between germline ends came to 9 bases. The CDR3 is 12 residues long. CDR1 is WSHSY and CDR2 is SAAADI in the germline V gene. The chain's CDR3 is CASSYQGQPQHF. The CDR3 DNA sequence: TGCGCCAGCAGTTACCAGGGACAGCCCCAGCATTTT.

This clonotype has just a few counts. The V and J genes are TRBV7-6 and TRBJ2-1; 8 nucleotides match TRBD2. The CDR3 is made up of 16 amino acids. The V and J ends lost 5 bases and 6 bases, in that order; junction bases with no gene match: 12. CDR1 SGHVS and CDR2 FNYEAQ come from the germline V gene. The CDR3 loop reads CASSLRRAGVINEQFF. The CDR3 DNA follows: TGTGCCAGCAGCCTCCGAAGAGCGGGAGTGATCAATGAGCAGTTCTTC. Full variable domain (remainder filled in from reference TRBV7-6 and TRBJ2-1): GAGVSQSPRYKVTKRGQDVALRCDPISGHVSLYWYRQALGQGPEFLTYFNYEAQQDKSGLPNDRFSAERPEGSISTLTIQRTEQRDSAMYRCASSLRRAGVINEQFFGPGTRLTVL.

The chain joins TRBV7-2 to TRBJ2-7; D unclear. CDR3 length: 15 residues. Trimming took 1 base from V and 2 from J, leaving 12 bases between them. Germline CDR1 and CDR2: SGHTA and FQGNSA. The CDR3 sequence: CASSLGPAEPYEQYF. In DNA form, the CDR3 reads TGTGCCAGCAGCTTAGGTCCGGCAGAGCCCTACGAGCAGTACTTC.